Listed below are T cell receptor beta chains from one sample, sequenced in a study of blood T cells in healthy people across ages. TCRdb processed the 5' RACE reads anew with MiXCR; each CDR3 protein has one entry. The sample records about 700,000 distinct CDR3 sequences, about 32% being singletons. Sequenced input: blood. Receptors originate from a woman of 80 years or more in good health. Each CDR3 is given with its conserved first and last residue. The order of the fields is V gene, clone size, D gene, J gene, CDR3 length, CDR3 DNA, CDR3 protein. D genes are given only for firm matches. Clone size is shown for a subset of rows, as once, few, many or a class of expanded clone.

TRBV12-3/TRBV12-4	many	-	TRBJ1-5	13	TGTGCCAGCAGCCGAGGTCATAATTCTCCGGGGCATTTT	CASSRGHNSPGHF
TRBV10-3	-	TRBD1	TRBJ1-5	16	TGTGCCATCAGTGAGTCAGGACAGGGGGCAGGTCAGCCCCAGCATTTT	CAISESGQGAGQPQHF
TRBV6-2/TRBV6-3	-	-	TRBJ2-7	15	TGTGCCAGCAGTTACTCAGTATTGGGGTACAATGAGCAGTACTTC	CASSYSVLGYNEQYF
TRBV29-1	many	-	TRBJ1-2	11	TGCAGCGTTGGACAGAACTATGGCTACACCTTC	CSVGQNYGYTF
TRBV29-1	few	-	TRBJ2-2	14	TGCAGCGTTGGGGCAGGCGCCGGCGCCGGGGAGCTGTTTTTT	CSVGAGAGAGELFF
TRBV5-1	many	TRBD1	TRBJ1-2	14	TGCGCCGACACGACAGGGGGAACGGACTATGGCTACACCTTC	CADTTGGTDYGYTF
TRBV20-1	-	-	TRBJ1-3	12	TGCAGTGCTAGGGGTTCTGGAAACACCATATATTTT	CSARGSGNTIYF
TRBV7-2	-	TRBD1	TRBJ1-1	15	TGTGCCAGCAGCCCAGCGGGACAGCCGAACACTGAAGCTTTCTTT	CASSPAGQPNTEAFF
TRBV29-1	many	TRBD1	TRBJ2-3	13	TGCAGCTCTAGGACAGGGGCTGGAGATACGCAGTATTTT	CSSRTGAGDTQYF
TRBV5-5	-	-	TRBJ2-2	13	TGTGCCAGCAGCTTAACGTACACCGGGGAGCTGTTTTTT	CASSLTYTGELFF
TRBV6-1	-	-	TRBJ2-5	13	TGTGCCAGCAGAGCGACTAGTAGAGAGACCCAGTACTTC	CASRATSRETQYF
TRBV28	few	TRBD1	TRBJ1-3	15	TGTGCCAGCAGTCTACAGGGGGCTGAGGGAAACACCATATATTTT	CASSLQGAEGNTIYF
TRBV5-8	many	TRBD2	TRBJ2-1	17	TGTGCCAGCAGCTTTGGTCGGGCGACTAGCGGGGGTAATGAGCAGTTCTTC	CASSFGRATSGGNEQFF
TRBV20-1	once	TRBD1	TRBJ1-6	14	TGCAGTGCTAGAGCGGGACAGGTCAATTCACCCCAACACTTT	CSARAGQVNSPQHF
TRBV7-8	many	TRBD1	TRBJ1-6	15	TGTGCCAGCAGCATCGACAGGGGTCATAATTCACCCCTCCACTTT	CASSIDRGHNSPLHF
TRBV29-1	many	-	TRBJ2-7	13	TGCAGCGTTGCAAGTGACAGGCCCTACGAGCAGTACTTC	CSVASDRPYEQYF
TRBV7-6	-	-	TRBJ2-7	15	TGTGCCAGCAGCTTAGAACCAGGCGACCCCTACGAGCAGTACTTC	CASSLEPGDPYEQYF
TRBV6-1	-	TRBD2	TRBJ2-6	19	TGTGCCAGCAGTGAAGCAAGACTAGCGGGGCGCTCTGGGGCCAACGTCCTGACTTTC	CASSEARLAGRSGANVLTF
TRBV20-1	many	TRBD1	TRBJ2-2	17	TGCAGTGCTAGAGATCCTTTCCAGGGGGCGCGGAACGGGGAGCTGTTTTTT	CSARDPFQGARNGELFF
TRBV5-1	many	TRBD1	TRBJ2-7	16	TGCGCCAGCAGCCCCCGGGGACAGGGGAGCTCCTACGAGCAGTACTTC	CASSPRGQGSSYEQYF
TRBV5-1	many	-	TRBJ2-7	13	TGCGCCAGCAGCTTGGCCGTCGGCTACGAGCAGTACTTC	CASSLAVGYEQYF
TRBV7-9	few	-	TRBJ1-1	14	TGTGCCAGCAGCCCGAATTTAGTGAACACTGAAGCTTTCTTT	CASSPNLVNTEAFF
TRBV5-6	many	TRBD2	TRBJ2-3	15	TGTGCCAGCAGCTGGTTGGGGGGGGGCACAGATACGCAGTATTTT	CASSWLGGGTDTQYF
TRBV28	many	TRBD1	TRBJ2-1	14	TGTGCCAGCAGCCTACTACAGGGGAATGGGGAGCAGTTCTTC	CASSLLQGNGEQFF
TRBV7-9	many	TRBD1	TRBJ2-3	15	TGTGCCAGCAGTTTTGGACAGGGTGGCTCAGATACGCAGTATTTT	CASSFGQGGSDTQYF
TRBV20-1	many	TRBD2	TRBJ2-3	16	TGCAGTGCTAGATCTTCTAGCGGGGGAAGCACAGATACGCAGTATTTT	CSARSSSGGSTDTQYF
TRBV5-1	many	TRBD2	TRBJ2-1	19	TGCGCCAGCAGCTTGGTGCCCCGCCGAATTAGCGGGGGGGACTCTGAGCAGTTCTTC	CASSLVPRRISGGDSEQFF
TRBV12-3/TRBV12-4	-	TRBD1	TRBJ1-1	17	TGTGCCAGCAGTTCCCCGACCCGACAGGGGAGGAACACTGAAGCTTTCTTT	CASSSPTRQGRNTEAFF
TRBV12-3/TRBV12-4	many	-	TRBJ1-6	16	TGTGCCAGCAGTTTAACGGCAGGGCAGGGGAAGTCACCCCTCCACTTT	CASSLTAGQGKSPLHF
TRBV5-1	-	-	TRBJ2-1	15	TGCGCCAGCGCGGGGATAAGGGGCTCCTACAATGAGCAGTTCTTC	CASAGIRGSYNEQFF
TRBV20-1	many	-	TRBJ1-4	13	TGCAGTGCTTCGACAGGAAAAAATGAAAAACTGTTTTTT	CSASTGKNEKLFF
TRBV27	-	TRBD1	TRBJ1-5	16	TGTGCCAGCAGTTGGGGGGGGGAACAGGGGGTACAGCCCCAGCATTTT	CASSWGGEQGVQPQHF
TRBV11-3	few	-	TRBJ1-1	11	TGTGCCAGCAGCTTAGATCTTGGAGCTTTCTTT	CASSLDLGAFF
TRBV15	many	-	TRBJ2-5	16	TGTGCCACCAGCAGAGCCGGCCCTGAGAATAGAGAGACCCAGTACTTC	CATSRAGPENRETQYF
TRBV12-3/TRBV12-4	-	-	TRBJ2-7	17	TGTGCCAGCAGTTTAAAAGGTCGGGCAGAGACAAACTACGAGCAGTACTTC	CASSLKGRAETNYEQYF
TRBV20-1	few	-	TRBJ2-2	12	TGCAGTGCCCCGAGGGGGGCCGGGGAGCTGTTTTTT	CSAPRGAGELFF
TRBV20-1	-	-	TRBJ1-1	15	TGCAGTGCTAGAGATGGGGGGACGAAGGCCCCTGAAGCTTTCTTT	CSARDGGTKAPEAFF
TRBV12-5	many	-	TRBJ2-3	10	TGTGCTAGTGCTCTAGCTACGCAGTATTTT	CASALATQYF
TRBV7-2	many	-	TRBJ1-1	14	TGTGCCAGCAGCTTAGTCGGCGGGGACACTGAAGCTTTCTTT	CASSLVGGDTEAFF
TRBV28	many	-	TRBJ2-7	13	TGTGCCAGCAGAGATACAGGTAACTACGAGCAGTACTTC	CASRDTGNYEQYF
TRBV7-2	many	-	TRBJ2-5	15	TGTGCCAGCAGCTTTCTGGGCAGAACTCAAGAGACCCAGTACTTC	CASSFLGRTQETQYF
TRBV5-6	many	-	TRBJ2-2	15	TGTGCCAGCAGCTTGGGTGACTATGACACCGGGGAGCTGTTTTTT	CASSLGDYDTGELFF
TRBV20-1	many	-	TRBJ2-3	13	TGCAGTGCTAGGGGGGGTAGCACAGATACGCAGTATTTT	CSARGGSTDTQYF
TRBV10-3	many	-	TRBJ2-7	15	TGTGCCATCAGTGAGGGGCGAGAGGGAGCATACGAGCAGTACTTC	CAISEGREGAYEQYF
TRBV12-3/TRBV12-4	many	-	TRBJ1-1	12	TGTGCCAGCAGCCAGTCAACGGGAACGGCTTTCTTT	CASSQSTGTAFF
TRBV18	once	-	TRBJ2-1	16	TGTGCCAGCTCACCACAGGGGCAAGGGGACGGCAATGAGCAGTTCTTC	CASSPQGQGDGNEQFF
TRBV28	once	TRBD1	TRBJ1-5	14	TGTGCCGGGGGAGGTGGGACAGTTCTCTGGCCCCAGCATTTT	CAGGGGTVLWPQHF
TRBV6-6	few	TRBD1	TRBJ2-1	15	TGTGCCAGCATTACAAAGCAGGGGGCGTCCGATGAGCAGTTCTTC	CASITKQGASDEQFF
TRBV20-1	many	TRBD2	TRBJ2-5	19	TGCAGTGCTAGATCCGGGACTAGCGGGGGGCCCCTGTACCAAGAGACCCAGTACTTC	CSARSGTSGGPLYQETQYF
TRBV7-9	few	-	TRBJ1-6	13	TGTGCCAGCAGAGGGGGGCGGGACTCACCCCTCCACTTT	CASRGGRDSPLHF
TRBV20-1	-	-	TRBJ1-1	14	TGCAGTGCGGACAAAAGCCAGTGGGGCACTGAAGCTTTCTTT	CSADKSQWGTEAFF